The table lists the clone carrying this T cell receptor (beta chain) with a few counts. Its antigen is as yet unknown. TCRdb re-analysed the RT-PCR reads in MiXCR, keeping a single row per CDR3 protein. The table shows some 600,000 distinct CDR3 sequences, with around 13% occurring only once. These data belong to a study of response to subunit inactivated influenza vaccine. Study results and caveats: Few new T cells, the authors suggested, are recruited by each seasonal influenza vaccination.

CDR3 size: 14 residues. The V end was cut by 0 bases, the J end by 8 bases, with 11 bases between. Germline loops: CDR1 ENHRY, CDR2 SYGVKD. This clonotype was sampled from a man over 45 who received an inactivated influenza vaccine. The chain carries TRBV10-3 and TRBJ2-1; the D gene is possibly TRBD1 (5 bases). The sample consisted of PBMCs from blood, taken 14 days before vaccination. Here the CDR3 DNA reads TGTGCCATCAGTGAGTCATCAGAACAGGATGAGCAGTTCTTC. Amino acid sequence: CAISESSEQDEQFF.